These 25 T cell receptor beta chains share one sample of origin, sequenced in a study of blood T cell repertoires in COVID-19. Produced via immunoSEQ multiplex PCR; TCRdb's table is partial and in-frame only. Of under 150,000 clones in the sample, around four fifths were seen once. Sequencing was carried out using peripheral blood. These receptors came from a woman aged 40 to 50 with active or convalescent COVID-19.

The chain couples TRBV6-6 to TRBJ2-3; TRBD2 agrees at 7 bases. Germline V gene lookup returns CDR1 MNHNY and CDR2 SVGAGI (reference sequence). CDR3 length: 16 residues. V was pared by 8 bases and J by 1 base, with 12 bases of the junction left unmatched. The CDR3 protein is CASVAGELIRTDTQYF. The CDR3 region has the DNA TGTGCCAGCGTGGCGGGGGAGCTTATCCGCACAGATACGCAGTATTTT.

CDR3 sequence: CASAHPEEEGLEQYF. In DNA, the CDR3 is TGTGCCAGCGCACACCCCGAGGAGGAGGGCCTCGAGCAGTACTTC. The rearrangement links TRBV7-9 to TRBJ2-7; a weak D match, TRBD2 (6 bases). The germline gives CDR1 SEHNR, CDR2 FQNEAQ (reference sequence). The CDR3 totals 15 residues. V shed 8 bases and J shed 6 bases, with 23 bases lying between them.

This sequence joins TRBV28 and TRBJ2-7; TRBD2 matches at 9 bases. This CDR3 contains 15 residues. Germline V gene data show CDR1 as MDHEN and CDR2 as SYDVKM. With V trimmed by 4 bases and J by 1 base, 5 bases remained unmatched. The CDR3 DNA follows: TGTGCCAGCAGTTCTTTGCGGGGGGGTTCCTACGAGCAGTACTTC. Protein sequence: CASSSLRGGSYEQYF.

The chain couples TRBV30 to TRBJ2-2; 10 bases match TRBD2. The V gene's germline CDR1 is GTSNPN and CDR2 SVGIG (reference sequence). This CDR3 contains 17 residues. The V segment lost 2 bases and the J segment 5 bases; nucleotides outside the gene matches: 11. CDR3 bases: TGTGCCTGGAGTCCAATCCGGACTAGCGGAATGACCGGGGAGCTGTTTTTT. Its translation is CAWSPIRTSGMTGELFF.

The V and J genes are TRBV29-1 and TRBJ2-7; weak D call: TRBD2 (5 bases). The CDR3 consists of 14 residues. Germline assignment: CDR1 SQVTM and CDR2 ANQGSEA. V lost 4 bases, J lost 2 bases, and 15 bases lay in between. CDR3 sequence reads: CSVAQLGAPYEQYF. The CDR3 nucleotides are TGCAGCGTTGCACAACTAGGTGCACCCTACGAGCAGTACTTC.

The CDR3 spells CASSLELAVGETQYF. In DNA, the CDR3 is TGTGCCAGCAGCTTAGAGCTAGCGGTGGGAGAGACCCAGTACTTC. V is TRBV7-2 and J is TRBJ2-5; TRBD2 matches at 7 bases. The trim removed 1 base at V and 4 bases at J, leaving 6 bases unmatched. This CDR3 has 15 amino acids. Germline values: CDR1 SGHTA, CDR2 FQGNSA. The full variable domain, completed using reference TRBV7-2 and TRBJ2-5, is GAGVSQSPSNKVTEKGKDVELRCDPISGHTALYWYRQSLGQGLEFLIYFQGNSAPDKSGLPSDRFSAERTGGSVSTLTIQRTQQEDSAVYLCASSLELAVGETQYFGPGTRLLVL.

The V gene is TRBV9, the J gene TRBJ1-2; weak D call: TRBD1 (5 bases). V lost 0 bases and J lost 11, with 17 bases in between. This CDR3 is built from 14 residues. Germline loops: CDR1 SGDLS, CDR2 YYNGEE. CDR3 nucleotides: TGTGCCAGCAGCGTAGAAAGGCGCCAGGGAAAATACACCTTC. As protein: CASSVERRQGKYTF.

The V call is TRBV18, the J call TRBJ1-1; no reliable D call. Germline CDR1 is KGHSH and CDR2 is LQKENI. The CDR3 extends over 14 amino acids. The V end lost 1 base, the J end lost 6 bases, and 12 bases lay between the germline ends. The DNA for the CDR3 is TGTGCCAGCTCACCACTTGATACGCGAGCTGAAGCTTTCTTT. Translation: CASSPLDTRAEAFF.

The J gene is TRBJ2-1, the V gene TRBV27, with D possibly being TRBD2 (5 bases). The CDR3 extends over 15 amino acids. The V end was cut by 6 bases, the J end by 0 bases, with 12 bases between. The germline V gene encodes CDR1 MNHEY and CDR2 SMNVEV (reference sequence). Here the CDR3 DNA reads TGTGCCAGCAGGATAAGCGGATCCTCCTACAATGAGCAGTTCTTC. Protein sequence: CASRISGSSYNEQFF.

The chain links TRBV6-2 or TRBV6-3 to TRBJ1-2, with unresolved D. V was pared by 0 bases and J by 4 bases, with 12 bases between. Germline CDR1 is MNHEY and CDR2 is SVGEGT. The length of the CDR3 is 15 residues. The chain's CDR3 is CASSYSEGPPYGYTF. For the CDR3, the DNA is TGTGCCAGCAGTTACTCGGAGGGTCCCCCCTATGGCTACACCTTC.

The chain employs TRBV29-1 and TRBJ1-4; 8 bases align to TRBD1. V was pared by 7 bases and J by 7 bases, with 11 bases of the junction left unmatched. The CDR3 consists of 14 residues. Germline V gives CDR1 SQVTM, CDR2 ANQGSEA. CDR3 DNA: TGCAGCGCCTGTGGGGACAGGCAGAGTGAAAAACTGTTTTTT. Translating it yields CSACGDRQSEKLFF.

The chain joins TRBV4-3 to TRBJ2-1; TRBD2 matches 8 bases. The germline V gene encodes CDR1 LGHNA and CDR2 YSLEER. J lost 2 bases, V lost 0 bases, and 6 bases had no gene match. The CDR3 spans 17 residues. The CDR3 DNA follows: TGCGCCAGCAGCCAAGATACAGCGGGAGCCCCCTACAATGAGCAGTTCTTC. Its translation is CASSQDTAGAPYNEQFF.

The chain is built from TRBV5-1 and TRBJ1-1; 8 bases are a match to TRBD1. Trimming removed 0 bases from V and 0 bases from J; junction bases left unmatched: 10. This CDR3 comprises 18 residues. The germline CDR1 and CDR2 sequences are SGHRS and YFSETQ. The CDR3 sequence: CASSLGGQARTMNTEAFF. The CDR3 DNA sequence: TGCGCCAGCAGCTTGGGGGGACAGGCGCGAACTATGAACACTGAAGCTTTCTTT.

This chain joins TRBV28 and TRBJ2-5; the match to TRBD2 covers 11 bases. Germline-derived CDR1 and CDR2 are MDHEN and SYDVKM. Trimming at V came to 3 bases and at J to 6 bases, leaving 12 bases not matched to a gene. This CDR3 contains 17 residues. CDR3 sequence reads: CASSFHLAGGRGKTQYF. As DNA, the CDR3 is TGTGCCAGCAGTTTTCATTTAGCGGGGGGGCGAGGAAAGACCCAGTACTTC.

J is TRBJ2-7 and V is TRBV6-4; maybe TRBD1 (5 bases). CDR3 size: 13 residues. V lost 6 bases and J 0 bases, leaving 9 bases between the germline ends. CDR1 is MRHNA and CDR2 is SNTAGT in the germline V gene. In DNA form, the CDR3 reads TGTGCCAGCAGCAGGGATCGCTCCTACGAGCAGTACTTC. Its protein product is CASSRDRSYEQYF.

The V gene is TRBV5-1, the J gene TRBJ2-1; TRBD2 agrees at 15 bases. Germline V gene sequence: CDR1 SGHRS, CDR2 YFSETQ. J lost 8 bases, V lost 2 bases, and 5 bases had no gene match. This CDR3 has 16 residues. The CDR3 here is CASSFRGTSGGHEQFF. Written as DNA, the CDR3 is TGCGCCAGCAGCTTTAGAGGGACTAGCGGGGGGCATGAGCAGTTCTTC.

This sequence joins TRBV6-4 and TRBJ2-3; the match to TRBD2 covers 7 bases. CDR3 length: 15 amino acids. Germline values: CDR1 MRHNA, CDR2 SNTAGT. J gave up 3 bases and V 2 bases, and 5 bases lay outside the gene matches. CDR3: CASSDGGGETDTQYF. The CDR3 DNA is TGTGCCAGCAGTGACGGGGGGGGAGAAACAGATACGCAGTATTTT.

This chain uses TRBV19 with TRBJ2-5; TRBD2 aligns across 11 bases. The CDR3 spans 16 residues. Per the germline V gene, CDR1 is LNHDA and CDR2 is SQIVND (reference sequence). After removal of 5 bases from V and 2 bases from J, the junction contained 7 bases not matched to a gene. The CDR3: CASSSQWTSGQETQYF. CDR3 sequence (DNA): TGTGCCAGTAGTTCCCAGTGGACTAGCGGGCAAGAGACCCAGTACTTC.

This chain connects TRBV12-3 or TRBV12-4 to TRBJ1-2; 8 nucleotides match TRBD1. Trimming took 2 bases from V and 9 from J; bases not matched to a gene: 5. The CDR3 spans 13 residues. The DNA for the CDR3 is TGTGCCAGCAGTTTATCGGGACAGGTTCGCTACACCTTC. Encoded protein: CASSLSGQVRYTF.

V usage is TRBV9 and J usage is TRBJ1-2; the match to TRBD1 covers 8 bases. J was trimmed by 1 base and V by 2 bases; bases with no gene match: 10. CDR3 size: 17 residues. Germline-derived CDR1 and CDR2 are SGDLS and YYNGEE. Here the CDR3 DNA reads TGTGCCAGCAGCGTCCTCTCCCAGGGGGCTTTTAACTATGGCTACACCTTC. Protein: CASSVLSQGAFNYGYTF.

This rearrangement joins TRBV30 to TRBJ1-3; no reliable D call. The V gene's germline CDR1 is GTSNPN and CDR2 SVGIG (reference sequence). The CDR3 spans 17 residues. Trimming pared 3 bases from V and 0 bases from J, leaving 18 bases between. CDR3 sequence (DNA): TGTGCCTGGAGCATACTAACGCCCGGGATCTCTGGAAACACCATATATTTT. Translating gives CAWSILTPGISGNTIYF.

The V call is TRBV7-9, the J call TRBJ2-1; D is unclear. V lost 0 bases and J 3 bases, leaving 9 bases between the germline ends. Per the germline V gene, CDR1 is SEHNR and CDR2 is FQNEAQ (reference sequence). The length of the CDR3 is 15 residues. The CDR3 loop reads CASSLAYRGYNEQFF. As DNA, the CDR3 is TGTGCCAGCAGCTTAGCGTATCGCGGCTACAATGAGCAGTTCTTC.

The CDR3 spells CASSLMGGYGYTF. As DNA, the CDR3 is TGTGCCAGCAGTCTGATGGGGGGATATGGCTACACCTTC. The chain recombines TRBV6-2 or TRBV6-3 with TRBJ1-2; D perhaps matches TRBD1 (5 bases). The V end was cut by 5 bases, the J end by 5 bases, with 12 bases between. The length of the CDR3 is 13 residues. In germline, CDR1 is MNHEY, CDR2 SVGEGT.

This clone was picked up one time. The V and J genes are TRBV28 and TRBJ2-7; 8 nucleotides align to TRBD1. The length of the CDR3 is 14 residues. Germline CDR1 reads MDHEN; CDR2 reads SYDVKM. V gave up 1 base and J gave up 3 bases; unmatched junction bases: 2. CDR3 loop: CASSLLGQGYEQYF. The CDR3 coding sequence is TGTGCCAGCAGTTTATTAGGACAGGGCTACGAGCAGTACTTC.

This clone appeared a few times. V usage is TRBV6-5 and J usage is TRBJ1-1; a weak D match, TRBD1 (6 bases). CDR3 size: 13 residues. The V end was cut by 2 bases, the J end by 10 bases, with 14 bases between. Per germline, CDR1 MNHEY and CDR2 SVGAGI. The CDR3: CASSYQGTSAAFF. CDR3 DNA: TGTGCCAGCAGTTACCAGGGGACATCGGCAGCTTTCTTT.